These 30 T cell receptor beta chains were all obtained from the same sample, sequenced in a study of read filtering for tumor transcriptome and immune sequencing (dated by TCRdb to about 2020). The instrument given in TCRdb is Illumina HiSeq 4000. The Immunoverse kit was used to build TCR libraries from roughly 440 ng RNA, with molecular barcoded adaptors covering alpha/delta and beta/gamma chains. Using fastp at Q25 and MiXCR, TCRdb reprocessed the public reads and kept productive beta chains. CDR3 protein duplicates are merged, each entry listing the most common genes and DNA. The sample contains about 46,000 distinct CDR3 sequences, 20% of them found a single time. The top ten clones comprise 30% to 45% of the sample. Sequences were obtained from a population of CD138-negative cells sorted from bone marrow. The sample's cell subset or site label, in plain terms: bone marrow mononuclear cells depleted of CD138+ plasma/myeloma cells by negative magnetic selection. These receptors originate from a donor aged 40 or over with multiple myeloma.

This clonotype was seen ten or more times. The CDR3 nucleotides are TGTGCCAGCAGGGGTAGGCGGGGTTCTGGGGCCAACGTCCTGACTTTC. This encodes CASRGRRGSGANVLTF. The rearrangement joins TRBV7-2 to TRBJ2-6; D is possibly TRBD2 (6 bases). This CDR3 comprises 16 residues. CDR1 SGHTA and CDR2 FQGNSA come from the germline V gene. The ends were cut back, 6 bases at V and 1 base at J, with 13 bases in the middle.

In its sample, this clonotype was seen many times. The chain recombines TRBV14 with TRBJ2-1; 13 bases map to TRBD2. Germline CDR1 reads SGHDN; CDR2 reads FVKESK. V dropped 4 bases and J dropped 9; count of bases not matched to a gene: 6. The CDR3 has 15 amino acids. CDR3 DNA: TGTGCCAGCAGCCGAGGACTAGCGGGAGTCAGTGAGCAGTTCTTC. This encodes CASSRGLAGVSEQFF.

Points on this clonotype: This may arise from a read error, as a much more abundant clone is one base away. V usage is TRBV29-1 and J usage is TRBJ1-1; D not certain. V lost 3 bases, J lost 4 bases, and 6 bases lay in between. This CDR3 has 11 residues. CDR1 is SQVTM, CDR2 ANQGSEA, per germline. CDR3 sequence: CSVDQSTEAFF. Here the CDR3 DNA reads TGCAGCGTTGACCAGAGCACTGAAGCTTTCTTT.

In the case of this clonotype: A read error may produce the germline difference seen at one junction end. V usage is TRBV7-2 and J usage is TRBJ2-3; weak D call: TRBD2 (6 bases). The CDR3 runs 17 residues. The V gene's germline CDR1 is SGHTA and CDR2 FQGNSA. CDR3 nucleotide sequence: TGTGCCAGCAGCTTAGGAAGCCTCAACGGGAGAGGAGATACGCAGTATTTC. This gives the protein CASSLGSLNGRGDTQYF. The full variable domain, its missing parts supplied by reference TRBV7-2 and TRBJ2-3, is GAGVSQSPSNKVTEKGKDVELRCDPISGHTALYWYRQSLGQGLEFLIYFQGNSAPDKSGLPSDRFSAERTGGSVSTLTIQRTQQEDSAVYLCASSLGSLNGRGDTQYFGPGTRLTVL.

Sample share makes this clonotype large. This sequence joins TRBV10-3 and TRBJ2-1; TRBD2 is a possible D gene (6 bases). The V and J ends lost 6 bases and 3 bases respectively, with 15 bases between them. The CDR3 is made up of 15 amino acids. Germline assignment: CDR1 ENHRY and CDR2 SYGVKD. The CDR3 DNA sequence: TGTGCCATCAGGGCAGGCGGGACCGACTACAATGAGCAGTTCTTC. It encodes CAIRAGGTDYNEQFF.

For this clonotype: Since a much larger clone is just one base distant, this may be a read error. V usage is TRBV5-8 and J usage is TRBJ2-7; D gene uncertain. The CDR3 runs to 15 residues. Between the trimmed V and J ends, which lost 3 bases and 2 bases, there was a span of 15 bases. Per the germline V gene, CDR1 is SGHTS and CDR2 is YDEGEE. The CDR3 sequence: CASSYQLGQTYEQYF. The CDR3 DNA reads TGTGCCAGCAGCTACCAGCTCGGCCAGACCTACGAGCAGTACTTC.

Concerning this clonotype: A much larger clone lies a single base off, so this may be a read error. The gene calls are TRBV11-2 and TRBJ1-1; 8 nucleotides align to TRBD1. V shed 2 bases and J 1 base; nucleotides not matched to a gene: 6. The CDR3 runs 16 residues. CDR1 and CDR2 (germline): SGHAT, FQNNGV. The CDR3, as DNA: TGTGCCAGCAGCTTAACAGGGGGACAGAGGAACACTGAAGCTTTCTTT. Its translation is CASSLTGGQRNTEAFF.

The table lists this clonotype with a few counts. V gene TRBV7-2 combines with J gene TRBJ2-6; D perhaps matches TRBD2 (5 bases). Between the trimmed V and J ends, which lost 5 bases and 0 bases, there was a span of 14 bases. CDR3 size: 17 residues. Germline CDR1 SGHTA, CDR2 FQGNSA. The CDR3 nucleotides read TGTGCCAGCAGCCCCGGACTGACCAGCTCTGGGGCCAACGTCCTGACTTTC. This sequence encodes CASSPGLTSSGANVLTF. Filled out from reference TRBV7-2 and TRBJ2-6, the complete variable domain reads GAGVSQSPSNKVTEKGKDVELRCDPISGHTALYWYRQSLGQGLEFLIYFQGNSAPDKSGLPSDRFSAERTGGSVSTLTIQRTQQEDSAVYLCASSPGLTSSGANVLTFGAGSRLTVL.

The V and J genes are TRBV3-1 and TRBJ2-3; TRBD1 matches at 9 bases. J was trimmed by 1 base and V by 4 bases; bases with no gene match: 3. CDR3 length: 15 residues. Germline V gene sequence: CDR1 LGHDT, CDR2 YNNKEL (reference sequence). This chain's CDR3 is CASSPRTGGTDTQYF. The DNA for the CDR3 is TGTGCCAGCAGCCCCCGGACAGGGGGCACAGATACGCAGTATTTT.

The genes are TRBV7-2 and TRBJ1-1, with unresolved D. The CDR3 has 13 residues. Trimming pared 1 base from V and 0 bases from J, leaving 3 bases between. Germline V gives CDR1 SGHTA, CDR2 FQGNSA. CDR3 coding DNA: TGTGCCAGCAGCTTAGGCATGAACACTGAAGCTTTCTTT. It specifies CASSLGMNTEAFF.

To note about this clonotype: With a much larger clone just one base away, this may be a read error. V usage is TRBV6-1 and J usage is TRBJ2-1; D might be TRBD1 or TRBD2, each matching 5 bases. There are 14 residues in the CDR3. Per the germline V gene, CDR1 is MNHNS and CDR2 is SASEGT. The CDR3 loop reads CASSAAGSYNERFF. CDR3 nucleotides: TGTGCCAGCAGTGCGGCAGGGAGTTACAATGAGCGGTTCTTC.

This clonotype was counted ten times or more. CDR3 region: CASSLAPGAATTGELFF. CDR3 DNA sequence: TGTGCCAGCAGCTTGGCCCCGGGGGCAGCGACCACCGGGGAGCTGTTTTTT. The genes are TRBV5-4 and TRBJ2-2; D may correspond to TRBD1 or TRBD2 (6 bases each). The CDR3 has 17 amino acids. Trimming shortened V by 0 bases and J by 4 bases, and 16 bases separated the two germline ends. Germline V gene data show CDR1 as SGHNT and CDR2 as YYREEE (reference sequence).

This clonotype was recorded many times. The gene calls are TRBV18 and TRBJ2-1; D uncertain. The ends were cut back, 2 bases at V and 8 bases at J, with 16 bases in the middle. Germline CDR1 and CDR2: KGHSH and LQKENI. This CDR3 is 15 amino acids long. CDR3 sequence reads: CASSPERSALDEQFF. The CDR3 DNA reads as TGTGCCAGCTCACCAGAACGCTCAGCCCTAGATGAGCAGTTCTTC.

As regards this clonotype: Since a much larger clone is just one base distant, this may be a read error. The V and J genes are TRBV29-1 and TRBJ1-2, with TRBD1 identical over 10 bases. Germline V CDR1 and CDR2: SQVTM, ANQGSEA. CDR3 size: 14 residues. V trimming: 8 bases; J trimming: 5 bases; junction bases outside the gene matches: 11. The CDR3 loop is CSIAGQGFSYGYTF. DNA of the CDR3: TGCAGCATTGCGGGACAGGGGTTTTCTTATGGCTACACCTTC.

This clonotype was seen more than once but under ten times. V gene TRBV19 combines with J gene TRBJ2-2; TRBD2 aligns across 10 bases. V trimming: 8 bases; J trimming: 6 bases; junction bases outside the gene matches: 9. Per germline, CDR1 LNHDA and CDR2 SQIVND (reference sequence). CDR3 length: 15 residues. The CDR3 DNA follows: TGTGCCAGTGCCCCCGGGACTAGCGCAGCCGGGGAGCTGTTTTTT. Translating gives CASAPGTSAAGELFF. Supplemented by reference TRBV19 and TRBJ2-2, the full variable domain reads DGGITQSPKYLFRKEGQNVTLSCEQNLNHDAMYWYRQDPGQGLRLIYYSQIVNDFQKGDIAEGYSVSREKKESFPLTVTSAQKNPTAFYLCASAPGTSAAGELFFGEGSRLTVL.

Many counts were recorded for this clonotype. The chain couples TRBV7-9 to TRBJ1-1; 7 bases match TRBD1. The germline gives CDR1 SEHNR, CDR2 FQNEAQ (reference sequence). V lost 1 base, J lost 10 bases, and 6 bases stayed unmatched. This CDR3 has 13 residues. The CDR3 loop reads CASSLDLTGRAFF. The CDR3 DNA reads TGTGCCAGCAGCTTAGATTTGACAGGGAGAGCTTTCTTT. Variable domain in full (rest from reference TRBV7-9 and TRBJ1-1): DTGVSQNPRHKITKRGQNVTFRCDPISEHNRLYWYRQTLGQGPEFLTYFQNEAQLEKSRLLSDRFSAERPKGSFSTLEIQRTEQGDSAMYLCASSLDLTGRAFFGQGTRLTVV.

This clonotype occurred many times. This sequence joins TRBV5-1 and TRBJ1-5, with D maybe TRBD1 (6 bases). CDR3 length: 16 residues. The V end lost 7 bases, the J end lost 0 bases, and 17 bases lay between the germline ends. Per germline, CDR1 SGHRS and CDR2 YFSETQ. The CDR3 DNA follows: TGCGCCAGCCGGATCCGGGACAAATATAGCAATCAGCCCCAGCATTTT. Translation: CASRIRDKYSNQPQHF.

V and J are TRBV27 and TRBJ2-1, with 9 bases that match TRBD1. Unmatched junction bases numbered 3, after V lost 8 bases and J lost 4 bases. CDR1 and CDR2 (germline): MNHEY, SMNVEV (reference sequence). This CDR3 spans 13 amino acids. The CDR3 loop is CASAQGAYNEQFF. In nucleotides, the CDR3 is TGTGCCAGCGCACAGGGGGCATACAATGAGCAGTTCTTC.

This clonotype has just one count. This sequence joins TRBV29-1 and TRBJ1-1; no definite D call. V was pared by 4 bases and J by 1 base, with 4 bases between. This CDR3 region has 11 residues. CDR1 and CDR2 from the germline V gene are SQVTM and ANQGSEA. In DNA, the CDR3 is TGCAGCGTTGGGGCGAACACTGAAGCTTTCTTT. Its protein is CSVGANTEAFF.

Turning to this clonotype: A much larger clone is a single base away; this may be a read error. The V gene is TRBV4-2, the J gene TRBJ2-7; D remains unclear. The germline V gene encodes CDR1 LGHNA and CDR2 YNFKEQ. The CDR3 consists of 12 residues. CDR3 sequence reads: CASSQDPYERYF. The CDR3 bases are TGTGCCAGCAGCCAAGATCCCTACGAGCGGTACTTC.

This clonotype has more than one count but fewer than ten. The CDR3 DNA reads as TGTGCCAGCAGCTTGGGACCCAGAGATACGCAGTATTTT. Its protein is CASSLGPRDTQYF. The chain combines TRBV7-2 with TRBJ2-3; TRBD1 or TRBD2 may be the D gene (5 bases each). V was cut by 3 bases and J by 5 bases, with 9 bases left in between. Germline CDR1 is SGHTA and CDR2 is FQGNSA. This CDR3 comprises 13 residues.

This rearrangement joins TRBV9 to TRBJ1-3, with TRBD1 as a possible D gene (5 bases). The CDR3 extends over 14 amino acids. V was trimmed by 2 bases and J by 1 base, leaving 7 bases between them. Germline CDR1 SGDLS, CDR2 YYNGEE. Here the CDR3 DNA reads TGTGCCAGCAGCGTCGGGACTTCTGGAAACACCATATATTTT. It yields the protein CASSVGTSGNTIYF.

This clonotype has at least ten counts. This chain links TRBV2 with TRBJ2-5; 7 bases align to TRBD1. CDR3 length: 12 amino acids. Germline V gives CDR1 SNHLY, CDR2 FYNNEI. Germline trimming cut 7 bases from V and 4 bases from J; bases unmatched to any gene: 3. The CDR3 bases are TGTGCCAGCACACAGGGGAGAGAGACCCAGTACTTC. Translated: CASTQGRETQYF.

There are many counts of this clonotype. This may come from a read error, since a much larger clone is one base off. Here the CDR3 DNA reads TGTGCCAGCGGTGATTATACGGGGAGCTCCTACAATGAGCAGTTCTTC. Its protein product is CASGDYTGSSYNEQFF. The chain couples TRBV2 to TRBJ2-1, with a possible D match to TRBD2 (5 bases). Germline V gives CDR1 SNHLY, CDR2 FYNNEI. The CDR3 extends over 16 amino acids.

This clonotype was counted between two and nine times. This chain joins TRBV14 and TRBJ1-2; D not resolved. Trimming pared 0 bases from V and 8 bases from J, leaving 10 bases between. The CDR3 is 13 amino acids. Germline V CDR1 and CDR2: SGHDN, FVKESK. The CDR3 DNA reads TGTGCCAGCAGCCAAGATCTCCGAGGGGGCTACACCTTC. This codes for CASSQDLRGGYTF.

This clonotype was observed at least ten times. The rearrangement links TRBV28 to TRBJ2-6; D perhaps matches TRBD1 (6 bases). This CDR3 region has 15 residues. The V and J ends lost 6 bases and 4 bases respectively, with 13 bases between them. Per the germline V gene, CDR1 is MDHEN and CDR2 is SYDVKM. CDR3 sequence reads: CASSLGTPGANVLTF. CDR3 DNA: TGTGCCAGCAGCCTCGGGACACCGGGGGCCAACGTCCTGACTTTC. The full variable domain, in which reference TRBV28 and TRBJ2-6 provide the parts outside the CDR3, is DVKVTQSSRYLVKRTGEKVFLECVQDMDHENMFWYRQDPGLGLRLIYFSYDVKMKEKGDIPEGYSVSREKKERFSLILESASTNQTSMYLCASSLGTPGANVLTFGAGSRLTVL.

This clonotype was observed at least ten times. This chain uses TRBV7-9 with TRBJ2-1; 10 nucleotides match TRBD2. Germline values: CDR1 SEHNR, CDR2 FQNEAQ (reference sequence). CDR3 length equals 14 residues. V lost 6 bases and J lost 5; bases outside the gene matches: 4. CDR3 region: CASSIAGGHNEQFF. CDR3 DNA sequence: TGTGCCAGCAGTATAGCGGGAGGACACAATGAGCAGTTCTTC.

This clonotype appeared many times. V usage is TRBV4-1 and J usage is TRBJ2-7; 14 positions match TRBD2. The CDR3 totals 17 residues. The J segment lost 4 bases and the V segment lost 3 bases, leaving 8 bases of the junction unmatched. Germline-derived CDR1 and CDR2 are MGHRA and YSYEKL. CDR3 residues: CASSQEPGTSGSYEQYF. The CDR3 DNA reads TGCGCCAGCAGCCAGGAGCCCGGGACTAGCGGGAGTTACGAGCAGTACTTC.

A remark on this clonotype: An end of the junction does not agree with germline; a read error may underlie this. The gene calls are TRBV2 and TRBJ2-1; D is undetermined. CDR1 and CDR2 from the germline V gene are SNHLY and FYNNEI. CDR3 length equals 11 residues. CDR3 sequence: CASSLGNEQSF. The CDR3 DNA is TGTGCCAGCAGTTTAGGGAATGAGCAGTCCTTC.

This clonotype was seen at least ten times. The chain carries TRBV29-1 and TRBJ1-2, with D perhaps matching TRBD1 (5 bases). Germline values: CDR1 SQVTM, CDR2 ANQGSEA. This CDR3 has 13 amino acids. V lost 6 bases and J lost 2, with 13 bases in between. CDR3 DNA sequence: TGCAGCGTCCCTTCCGGGGGGAACTATGGCTACACCTTC. Protein sequence: CSVPSGGNYGYTF.